This T cell receptor (beta chain) was identified in a study of long-term antiretroviral therapy in people with HIV (dated 2022 in TCRdb). Study-wide context: The earliest samples were collected about a decade before the 2015 WHO recommendation for immediate ART, when ART was typically delayed until CD4 counts fell. A retrospective serial study tested whether changes in peripheral blood TRB repertoire composition and diversity were associated with ART initiation and durable HIV suppression. The cohort contributed roughly 190 cryopreserved PBMC samples from 30 to 35 adults with confirmed HIV infection, collected serially over a mean of approximately six years (range 1-12). Eleven of the 30 participants with HIV were female. No cross-contamination during QIAcube processing turned up in test extractions that ran a monoclonal T-cell line alongside around 32 polyclonal samples.

Inclusion was restricted to participants for whom at least one PBMC sample before ART initiation and at least two post-ART samples were available. All participants with HIV were treated in the United States of America. Before DNA extraction, cryopreserved samples of about 0.95-10 million PBMC were thawed and washed. At the time of the earliest PBMC sample, participants with HIV were aged between roughly 20 and 60 years. Each participant contributed PBMC samples from 1-4 timepoints before ART initiation and 2-8 timepoints after ART initiation, with a median of 7 samples. For every participant, serial HIV viral load, CD4+ T-cell count, ART history and demographic data were obtained. Genomic DNA was extracted from unsorted PBMC with a Qiagen kit on a QIAcube, processed in batches of 12 samples. Overall study outcomes, separate from this receptor: Inferences about post-ART repertoire changes are limited because no data were available on ART adherence, viral resistance or therapy changes. Compared with controls, HIV repertoires had narrower CDR3 length ranges, and the network structure pointed to an antigen-experienced repertoire that shifted only slightly toward naive after ART. Because pre-ART samples had limited cell numbers, unsorted PBMC were profiled rather than sorted CD4+ and CD8+ T cells. Starting ART was linked to a significant rise in TRB diversity, yet even after long-term ART the diversity remained significantly lower than in transplant donor controls. Expanded TRB clones identified before ART initiation dominated the repertoire at all time points, although this dominance fluctuated and declined in many PLHIV after ART. The samples span the years 2004 to 2017, and the ART regimens used at that time may not be as effective as current regimens. Owing to limited PBMC availability, only the TCR beta chain was sequenced, without alpha chain pairing.

A note on this clone: Its antigen is currently not known. No base quality values were provided; no much bigger clone lies one nucleotide off.

The immunoSEQ hsTCRB v3.0 assay was used at survey level resolution for TRB variable region sequencing. The target sequencing depth for TRB was about 40,000-50,000 T-cell genomes per sample. Pooled TRB libraries were sequenced on an Illumina MiSeq with a v3 150-cycle kit. The published analysis was carried out like this. Repertoire analysis was run in R within a reproducible Nextflow workflow that covered QC, data transformation and analysis. LymphoSeq2, an R package for exploring AIRR-Seq data, was used to implement the custom analyses. A handful of samples that produced fewer than 5000 total TRB sequences were removed, so approximately 190 HIV repertoires were analyzed. Among the approximately 190 retained HIV repertoires, some 59 were collected before ART initiation and around 130 after ART initiation. Repertoires were downsampled to 5000 TRB nucleotide sequences, and summary statistics were averaged over 100 downsampling iterations. TRB sequences were retained for analysis only if CDR3 regions of at least seven amino acids were present. Two measures captured diversity: a Shannon entropy-derived clonality score and the Gini coefficient. In repertoire networks, the top 5000 CDR3 amino acid sequences were linked whenever an edit distance of one separated two sequences. For TRB CDR3 amino acid sequences, antigen specificity groups and MHC restriction were predicted with GLIPH2. To flag known associations with CMV, EBV, HIV or tissue antigens, CDR3 amino acid sequences were compared against VDJdb and McPAS-TCR. Pre-ART, post-ART and control groups were compared with Wilcoxon signed-rank tests and Holm-Bonferroni correction. The clones in this table, taken by TCRdb from immuneACCESS, are in-frame only. Not every clone is retained; where verified, under half of the shortfall comes from an unresolved V gene, and the cause of the rest is unknown. V, J and clone size derive from that table, while D and trimming were established from the DNA sequence. The sample table shows around 17,000 clones, and around 80% are seen once. The top ten constitute 7% to 9% of the sample.

The CDR3 runs 13 residues from the cysteine to the phenylalanine. Just CDR3 DNA is preserved here, 39 bases in frame from base 1. V is shortened by 4 bases, J by 1 base, and the region joining them spans 7 bases. According to the germline V gene, CDR1 reads SQVTM and CDR2 reads ANQGSEA. The chain is assembled from TRBV29-1 and TRBJ2-2, with the D gene not clear enough to name. This TCR derives from a man younger than 30 with HIV. The sequencing here drew on unsorted PBMCs, taken 0.1 years after starting antiretroviral therapy. The nucleotide sequence is TGCAGCGTTGCGGACGGGAACACCGGGGAGCTGTTTTTT. This encodes CSVADGNTGELFF.